The present TCR beta chain was sequenced within a study of chemoradiotherapy in HPV16-positive cancers. Points from the study as a whole: The functional HPV-specific definition rests on just a couple of HPV16-positive patients. Candidate HPV-specific clones and E7-related TCR motifs grew in tumor during treatment.

There are a few counts of this clone. Its antigen remains unidentified. The method was immunoSEQ multiplex PCR; TCRdb's version includes in-frame clones alone and lacks a portion of them. The sample includes 8,000 to 10,000 clones, roughly two thirds of them seen just once. Samples were taken several times over chemoradiotherapy. This clonotype was obtained from a human donor with HPV-associated anogenital cancer. Collection of the sample occurred from a patient who underwent chemoradiotherapy.

In DNA form, the CDR3 reads TGCAGCGTTGAAGGGGATACGCAGTATTTT. Translated, it gives CSVEGDTQYF. V and J are TRBV29-1 and TRBJ2-3; D is uncertain. The ends were cut back, 1 base at V and 6 bases at J, with 2 bases in the middle. CDR1 SQVTM and CDR2 ANQGSEA come from the germline V gene. The CDR3 is 10 residues long.